This T cell receptor (beta chain) was obtained from a study of cytomegalovirus exposure and HLA in healthy donors. Study findings and constraints: Association with HLA alleles at 0.05 false discovery rate was found for roughly 17,000 TCR beta sequences in a later analysis. TCR beta V segments were, for the most part, productive about 87% or about 30% of the time in an earlier analysis.

Worth noting for this clone: Its antigen is unknown.

In germline, CDR1 is ENHRY, CDR2 SYGVKD. V lost 4 bases and J 0 bases, leaving 9 bases between the germline ends. There are 14 residues in the CDR3. The PCR ran on 60 Vbeta and 13 Jbeta primers. Original analysis: It was a later analysis that counted approximately 81 million unique TCR beta chains, of which some 9.9 million were shared. Measured with immunoSEQ multiplex PCR; TCRdb has only the in-frame clones, and not every one. V, J and clone size were drawn from that table, and D and trimming were deduced from the DNA. This sample has 150,000 to 200,000 clones; 62% occur once, and the top ten carry about 3.2%.

Material for sequencing was PBMCs. This chain links TRBV10-3 with TRBJ1-1, with D possibly TRBD1 on 6 matching bases. The receptor was isolated from a man between 35 and 55 years old in good health and CMV-seronegative. The CDR3 DNA follows: TGTGCCATCAGTGTGCAGGGGCTGAACACTGAAGCTTTCTTT. It codes for CAISVQGLNTEAFF.